This T cell receptor (beta chain) came from a study of CD8 T cell repertoires and HIV-1 epitope variants. Study-level background: Controls were a CMV, EBV and flu pool, Ebola AY9, and no peptide.

The table came from immunoSEQ multiplex PCR; TCRdb's copy has only in-frame clones and leaves some out. This table has 5,000 or so clones, 64% appearing once. The CDR3 extends over 13 amino acids. Germline V lookup: CDR1 KGHSY, CDR2 FQNENV. The V and J ends lost 4 bases and 8 bases, in that order; junction bases with no gene match: 7. This clone showed up just a few times. Antigen: not known. The sequence came from a male donor with HIV. The V call is TRBV16, the J call TRBJ1-2; TRBD1 matches at 7 bases. Sequencing was done on a sample of cultured CD8+ T cells derived from PBMCs. CDR3 bases: TGTGCCAGCAGCCTCGGGACAGCCTCGGGCTACACCTTC. Amino acids: CASSLGTASGYTF.